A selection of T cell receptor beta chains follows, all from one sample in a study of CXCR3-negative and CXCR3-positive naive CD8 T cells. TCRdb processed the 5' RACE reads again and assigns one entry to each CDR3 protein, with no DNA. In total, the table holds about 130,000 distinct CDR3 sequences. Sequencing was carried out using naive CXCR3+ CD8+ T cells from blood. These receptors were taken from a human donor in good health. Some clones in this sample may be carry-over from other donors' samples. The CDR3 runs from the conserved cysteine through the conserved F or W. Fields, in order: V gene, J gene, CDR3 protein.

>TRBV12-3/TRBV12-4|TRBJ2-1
CASTPRGTYNEQFF
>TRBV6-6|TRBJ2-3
CASSYSPGGADTQYF
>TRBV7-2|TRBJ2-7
CASSLLTGVEQYF
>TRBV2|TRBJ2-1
CASSDLAGTRYNEQFF
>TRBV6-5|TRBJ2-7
CASSYGQGLSYEQYF
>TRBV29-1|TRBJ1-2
CSVDEGGYGYNF
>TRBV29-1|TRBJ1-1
CSVLGGRTDEAFF
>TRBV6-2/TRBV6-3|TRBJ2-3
CASSRRDYTDTQYF
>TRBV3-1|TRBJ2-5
CASSQGLLAGETQYF
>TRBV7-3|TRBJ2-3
CASSVQWGDTQYF
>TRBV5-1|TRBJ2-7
CASSRPGTPSYEQYF